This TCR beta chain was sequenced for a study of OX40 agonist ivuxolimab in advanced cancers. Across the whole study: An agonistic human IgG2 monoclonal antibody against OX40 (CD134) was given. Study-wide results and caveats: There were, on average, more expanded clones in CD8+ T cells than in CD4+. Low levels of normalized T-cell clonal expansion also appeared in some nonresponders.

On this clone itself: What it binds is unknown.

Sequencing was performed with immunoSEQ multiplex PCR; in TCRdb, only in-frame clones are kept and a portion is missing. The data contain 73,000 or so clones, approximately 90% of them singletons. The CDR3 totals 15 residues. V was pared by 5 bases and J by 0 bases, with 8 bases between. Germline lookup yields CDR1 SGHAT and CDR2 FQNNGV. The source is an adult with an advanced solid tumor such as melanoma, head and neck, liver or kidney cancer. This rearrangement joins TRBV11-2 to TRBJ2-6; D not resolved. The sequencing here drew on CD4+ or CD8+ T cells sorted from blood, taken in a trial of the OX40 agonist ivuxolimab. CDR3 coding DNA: TGTGCCAGCAGCATCCAGTTCTCTGGGGCCAACGTCCTGACTTTC. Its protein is CASSIQFSGANVLTF.